The 27 T cell receptor beta chains presented below share a single source sample, sequenced in a study of T-cell memory formation after mild COVID-19. TCRdb used MiXCR to reprocess the 5' RACE reads, holding one entry per CDR3 protein. The repertoire includes approximately 190,000 distinct CDR3 sequences, 15% to 20% of them detected once, and 2.4% sits in the top ten. The sequencing input was PBMCs or a T cell subset sorted from them (not recorded which). Receptor source: an adult woman who had mild COVID-19 (a few samples of this study predate the infection). Cell type and time point are not known.

The CDR3 DNA is TGTGCCAGCAGCCCCAGAGTCGGGATCTATGGCTACACCTTC. Translated: CASSPRVGIYGYTF. The chain is built from TRBV7-9 and TRBJ1-2; D gene ambiguous. V lost 5 bases and J 4 bases, leaving 14 bases between the germline ends. Germline CDR1 is SEHNR and CDR2 is FQNEAQ (reference sequence). This CDR3 spans 14 amino acids. The full variable domain, rest sourced from reference TRBV7-9 and TRBJ1-2, is DTGVSQNPRHKITKRGQNVTFRCDPISEHNRLYWYRQTLGQGPEFLTYFQNEAQLEKSRLLSDRFSAERPKGSFSTLEIQRTEQGDSAMYLCASSPRVGIYGYTFGSGTRLTVV.

This clonotype showed up just a few times. This chain joins TRBV24-1 and TRBJ2-3; D is ambiguous. The germline V gene encodes CDR1 KGHDR and CDR2 SFDVKD. The CDR3 runs to 14 residues. The V end was cut by 6 bases, the J end by 2 bases, with 11 bases between. The CDR3 reads CATSRSSPTDTQYF. The CDR3 DNA sequence: TGTGCCACCAGTAGGAGTTCTCCCACAGATACGCAGTATTTT.

This chain links TRBV15 with TRBJ1-2; 9 bases line up with TRBD1. J gave up 7 bases and V 3 bases, and 6 bases lay outside the gene matches. CDR3 length: 14 residues. In germline, CDR1 is LNHNV, CDR2 YYDKDF (reference sequence). CDR3 in amino acids: CATSRTRTGAGYTF. CDR3 nucleotide sequence: TGTGCCACCAGCAGGACCCGGACAGGGGCTGGCTACACCTTC. Variable domain in full (rest from reference TRBV15 and TRBJ1-2): DAMVIQNPRYQVTQFGKPVTLSCSQTLNHNVMYWYQQKSSQAPKLLFHYYDKDFNNEADTPDNFQSRRPNTSFCFLDIRSPGLGDTAMYLCATSRTRTGAGYTFGSGTRLTVV.

This clonotype was seen at least ten times. This chain uses TRBV7-2 with TRBJ2-5, with TRBD2 matching 8 bases. V shed 1 base, J shed 9 bases, and the junction held 13 bases outside the gene matches. The CDR3 sequence is 16 residues long. Germline V gives CDR1 SGHTA, CDR2 FQGNSA. CDR3 sequence: CASSLVFTGGEAAQYF. DNA of the CDR3: TGTGCCAGCAGCTTAGTTTTTACGGGGGGGGAGGCGGCCCAGTACTTC.

The rearrangement uses TRBV3-1 and TRBJ1-1; D perhaps matches TRBD1 (5 bases). In germline, CDR1 is LGHDT, CDR2 YNNKEL (reference sequence). V lost 7 bases and J 0 bases, leaving 15 bases between the germline ends. The CDR3 contains 15 residues. The CDR3, as DNA: TGTGCCAGCACCGCAGGGTCCAGGATGAACACTGAAGCTTTCTTT. Protein sequence: CASTAGSRMNTEAFF.

Only a few counts were recorded for this clonotype. The chain joins TRBV20-1 to TRBJ2-7, with 12 bases identical to TRBD1. This CDR3 has 14 residues. J was trimmed by 5 bases and V by 1 base; bases with no gene match: 3. Germline V gives CDR1 DFQATT, CDR2 SNEGSKA (reference sequence). The CDR3 sequence is CSARVGTGGDEQYF. In DNA, the CDR3 is TGCAGTGCTAGAGTTGGGACAGGGGGCGACGAGCAGTACTTC.

The chain employs TRBV6-5 and TRBJ1-2; D remains unclear. The V end lost 0 bases, the J end lost 1 base, and 6 bases lay between the germline ends. There are 14 residues in the CDR3. Germline CDR1 MNHEY, CDR2 SVGAGI. The DNA for the CDR3 is TGTGCCAGCAGTTACTCGCCACATAACTATGGCTACACCTTC. Protein sequence: CASSYSPHNYGYTF.

V gene TRBV27 combines with J gene TRBJ1-1, with unresolved D. The V gene's germline CDR1 is MNHEY and CDR2 SMNVEV (reference sequence). Trimming took 4 bases from V and 4 from J, leaving 13 bases between them. The CDR3 contains 14 residues. CDR3 amino acids: CASSYRSAATEAFF. In DNA, the CDR3 is TGTGCCAGCAGTTATCGTTCGGCGGCCACTGAAGCTTTCTTT.

The V and J genes are TRBV20-1 and TRBJ1-2; 7 nucleotides align to TRBD1. CDR3 size: 15 residues. Trimming cost V 5 bases and J 5 bases; bases outside gene matches: 14. In germline, CDR1 is DFQATT, CDR2 SNEGSKA (reference sequence). CDR3 sequence (DNA): TGCAGTGCTCCGACCGAGGGGGCAGGGGAATATGGCTACACCTTC. Translated, it gives CSAPTEGAGEYGYTF.

This clonotype was seen ten or more times. The rearrangement uses TRBV7-6 and TRBJ2-7, with a tentative D call TRBD2 (6 bases). The CDR3 consists of 15 residues. V was pared by 1 base and J by 2 bases, with 12 bases between. Germline V gene lookup returns CDR1 SGHVS and CDR2 FNYEAQ. The CDR3 is CASSLGPDYPYEQYF. CDR3 coding DNA: TGTGCCAGCAGCTTAGGACCGGACTACCCCTACGAGCAGTACTTC.

The V gene is TRBV30, the J gene TRBJ2-7; 12 nucleotides align to TRBD2. CDR3 length: 15 amino acids. Per germline, CDR1 GTSNPN and CDR2 SVGIG (reference sequence). J gave up 10 bases and V 2 bases, and 12 bases lay outside the gene matches. CDR3 coding DNA: TGTGCCTGGAGTCCAAGACTAGCGGGAGTGTTTCACCAGTACTTC. The encoded protein is CAWSPRLAGVFHQYF.

CDR3 DNA: TGTGCCATCACCTCAACAGGGGTGGGTGAGCAGTTCTTC. It encodes CAITSTGVGEQFF. V usage is TRBV10-3 and J usage is TRBJ2-1; 7 bases line up with TRBD1. The CDR3 has 13 amino acids. V lost 7 bases and J lost 9; bases outside the gene matches: 9. Germline CDR1 reads ENHRY; CDR2 reads SYGVKD.

This sequence joins TRBV5-1 and TRBJ2-3; 9 bases are a match to TRBD1. The CDR3 runs to 16 residues. Trimming took 0 bases from V and 2 from J; bases not matched to a gene: 4. Germline CDR1 SGHRS, CDR2 YFSETQ. As DNA, the CDR3 is TGCGCCAGCAGCTTGGGGACAGGGGCGTACACAGATACGCAGTATTTT. The encoded protein is CASSLGTGAYTDTQYF.

This clonotype was detected a few times. CDR3 coding DNA: TGTGCCAGCAGTTTAGTCGGCGGGGGCGGCAATCAGCCCCAGCATTTT. The encoded protein is CASSLVGGGGNQPQHF. The chain uses TRBV12-3 or TRBV12-4 and TRBJ1-5; possibly TRBD1 for D (6 bases). The CDR3 is 16 residues long. Between the trimmed V and J ends, which lost 1 base and 2 bases, there was a span of 12 bases.

The chain carries TRBV6-5 and TRBJ2-2; 8 positions match TRBD1. The J segment lost 2 bases and the V segment lost 6 bases, leaving 5 bases of the junction unmatched. CDR3 length: 15 amino acids. Germline V gene lookup returns CDR1 MNHEY and CDR2 SVGAGI. The CDR3 DNA reads TGTGCCAGCAGAAGACAGGGGAAAAACACCGGGGAGCTGTTTTTT. It codes for CASRRQGKNTGELFF.

The chain uses TRBV4-3 and TRBJ1-3, with D perhaps matching TRBD1 (5 bases). The CDR3 length is 15 residues. Germline-derived CDR1 and CDR2 are LGHNA and YSLEER. V lost 0 bases and J lost 2, with 8 bases in between. CDR3 nucleotides: TGCGCCAGCAGCCAAGATTTGGGGGCTGGAAACACCATATATTTT. Its translation is CASSQDLGAGNTIYF.

This clonotype has more than one count but fewer than ten. The gene calls are TRBV20-1 and TRBJ1-2, with D possibly matching TRBD1 (6 bases). This CDR3 spans 12 amino acids. CDR1 is DFQATT, CDR2 SNEGSKA, per germline (reference sequence). Deletions cut 6 bases from V and 8 bases from J, with 16 bases between. CDR3 DNA sequence: TGCAGTGCCCCGGACAGCGTGAAGGGCTACACCTTC. As protein: CSAPDSVKGYTF.

V gene TRBV12-3 or TRBV12-4 combines with J gene TRBJ2-3, with 7 bases that match TRBD2. The V and J ends lost 4 bases and 2 bases, in that order; junction bases with no gene match: 3. The CDR3 contains 14 residues. The CDR3 reads CASSSRDYTDTQYF. The CDR3, as DNA: TGTGCCAGCAGTTCCAGGGACTACACAGATACGCAGTATTTT.

In this sample, this clonotype turned up a few times. J is TRBJ2-1 and V is TRBV5-1, with TRBD2 matching 7 bases. This CDR3 region has 18 residues. The V gene's germline CDR1 is SGHRS and CDR2 YFSETQ. The ends lost 4 bases at V and 1 base at J; junction bases unmatched: 14. This CDR3 reads CASSPRSGGTYSYNEQFF. As DNA, the CDR3 is TGCGCCAGCAGCCCACGTTCCGGGGGGACCTATTCCTACAATGAGCAGTTCTTC.

This clonotype was observed a handful of times. The chain has TRBV4-2 and TRBJ2-5; maybe TRBD2 (5 bases). Trimming took 8 bases from V and 0 from J, leaving 22 bases between them. This CDR3 contains 17 residues. The germline gives CDR1 LGHNA, CDR2 YNFKEQ. The CDR3 nucleotides are TGTGCCAGCGGTCCCGGAGGTAGATCCTTGTACCAAGAGACCCAGTACTTC. It encodes CASGPGGRSLYQETQYF.

The gene calls are TRBV7-3 and TRBJ1-2; D is unresolved. The germline V gene has CDR1 SGHTA and CDR2 FQGTGA. This CDR3 contains 14 residues. Trimming pared 5 bases from V and 8 bases from J, leaving 18 bases between. The CDR3 DNA is TGTGCCAGCAGCGCATCATTGGTCTCCATCGGCTACACCTTC. Translation gives CASSASLVSIGYTF. The variable domain in full, with the rest retrieved from reference TRBV7-3 and TRBJ1-2, is GAGVSQTPSNKVTEKGKYVELRCDPISGHTALYWYRQSLGQGPEFLIYFQGTGAADDSGLPNDRFFAVRPEGSVSTLKIQRTERGDSAVYLCASSASLVSIGYTFGSGTRLTVV.

In its sample, this clonotype was seen a few times. The chain has TRBV19 and TRBJ1-5, with 7 positions matching TRBD1. There are 14 residues in the CDR3. Germline values: CDR1 LNHDA, CDR2 SQIVND (reference sequence). V gave up 6 bases and J gave up 6 bases; unmatched junction bases: 8. The CDR3 loop reads CASSRGTDPQPQHF. In DNA, the CDR3 is TGTGCCAGTAGCCGTGGGACAGACCCTCAGCCCCAGCATTTT.

V gene TRBV7-9 combines with J gene TRBJ2-6; D may be TRBD1 (5 bases). The V gene's germline CDR1 is SEHNR and CDR2 FQNEAQ (reference sequence). V dropped 5 bases and J dropped 2 bases, with 16 bases sitting between them. The CDR3 has 17 amino acids. The CDR3 DNA follows: TGTGCCAGCAGCCAGGACATCAATATGGCTGGGGCCAACGTCCTGACTTTC. Translating gives CASSQDINMAGANVLTF.

This clonotype was counted many times. V usage is TRBV29-1 and J usage is TRBJ1-1, with D hard to call. Germline CDR1 and CDR2: SQVTM and ANQGSEA. V was shortened by 6 bases and J by 1 base, with 9 bases between the two germline ends. The CDR3 has 12 residues. CDR3 nucleotide sequence: TGCAGCGTCTACGGTGGGAACACTGAAGCTTTCTTT. It encodes CSVYGGNTEAFF.

The chain carries TRBV5-1 and TRBJ2-3; the D gene is possibly TRBD1 (5 bases). V gave up 3 bases and J gave up 2 bases, with 7 bases separating them. CDR3 size: 13 residues. Germline CDR1 reads SGHRS; CDR2 reads YFSETQ. Here the CDR3 DNA reads TGCGCCAGCAGCTCGGACAACACAGATACGCAGTATTTT. Its protein is CASSSDNTDTQYF. Complete variable domain (other parts from reference TRBV5-1 and TRBJ2-3): KAGVTQTPRYLIKTRGQQVTLSCSPISGHRSVSWYQQTPGQGLQFLFEYFSETQRNKGNFPGRFSGRQFSNSRSEMNVSTLELGDSALYLCASSSDNTDTQYFGPGTRLTVL.

V usage is TRBV12-3 or TRBV12-4 and J usage is TRBJ2-7; TRBD1 matches 8 bases. Losses at the gene ends were 4 bases for V and 3 bases for J; bases not matched to a gene: 8. The CDR3 has 15 amino acids. This chain's CDR3 is CASSSMGQVRYEQYF. The DNA of the CDR3 is TGTGCCAGCAGTTCCATGGGACAGGTTCGCTACGAGCAGTACTTC.

This chain uses TRBV5-1 with TRBJ2-5; D possibly matches TRBD1 or TRBD2 (5 bases each). Looked up from germline, CDR1 is SGHRS and CDR2 is YFSETQ. The CDR3 contains 15 residues. Between the trimmed V and J ends, which lost 2 bases and 1 base, there was a span of 12 bases. CDR3 sequence (DNA): TGCGCCAGCAGCTTAATGACCGGGACCCAAGAGACCCAGTACTTC. This encodes CASSLMTGTQETQYF.